The source of this TCR beta chain is a study of shared clonotypes between healthy human individuals. The study's findings and limits: Rarefaction revealed incomplete sorted-subset sequencing despite large depth. Generally, estimated richness proved larger in naive subsets than it did in memory subsets. In a few donors, roughly 5.2% of naive CD4 clonotypes appeared in common.

This CDR3 comprises 15 residues. Per germline, CDR1 MDHEN and CDR2 SYDVKM. The ends lost 6 bases at V and 4 bases at J; junction bases unmatched: 8. Measured with immunoSEQ multiplex PCR; TCRdb has only the in-frame clones, and not every one. Of 400,000 to 600,000 clones listed, approximately 95% are singletons. As concerns this clone: Its antigen is unidentified.

The specimen sequenced was naive CD4+ T cells sorted from blood. Subset here: CD45RA+ positively selected. The clonotype was recovered from a woman in her 30s in good health. The rearrangement joins TRBV28 to TRBJ1-2, with 10 bases lining up with TRBD1. CDR3 coding DNA: TGTGCCAGCAGAAGACAGGGGGCTTCGGTCTATGGCTACACCTTC. This sequence encodes CASRRQGASVYGYTF.